These 26 T cell receptor beta chains came from one sample sequenced in a study of control samples from healthy donors and cancer patients (dated by TCRdb to 2018 to 2020). The library was obtained by the immunoSEQ multiplex PCR assay. Not all clones reach the TCRdb copy of this immuneACCESS table, which keeps in-frame sequences only. Checked studies attribute under half of the gap to unresolved V genes and leave the rest unexplained. The sample yields 8,500 to 11,000 clones; roughly 88% were counted once. Of the sample, 20% to 25% falls within the top ten clones. The sequenced sample consisted of PBMCs. These receptors were obtained from a man in his 60s with colorectal cancer.

V is TRBV28 and J is TRBJ2-7; 8 nucleotides align to TRBD1. The CDR3 spans 16 residues. Germline V gene lookup returns CDR1 MDHEN and CDR2 SYDVKM. V shed 3 bases, J shed 3 bases, and the junction held 10 bases outside the gene matches. The CDR3 reads CASSFPLQGAGYEQYF. The CDR3 region has the DNA TGTGCCAGCAGTTTCCCCCTCCAGGGGGCCGGCTACGAGCAGTACTTC. The whole variable domain, remainder taken from reference TRBV28 and TRBJ2-7, is DVKVTQSSRYLVKRTGEKVFLECVQDMDHENMFWYRQDPGLGLRLIYFSYDVKMKEKGDIPEGYSVSREKKERFSLILESASTNQTSMYLCASSFPLQGAGYEQYFGPGTRLTVT.

This clone appeared a single time. The chain employs TRBV4-2 and TRBJ1-1; D might be TRBD1 (6 bases). V was clipped by 0 bases and J by 7 bases, with 15 bases between them. Germline CDR1 and CDR2: LGHNA and YNFKEQ. The CDR3 contains 15 residues. DNA for the CDR3: TGTGCCAGCAGCCAAGATCTAGGGGGGTCTGGTGAAGCTTTCTTT. It is translated as CASSQDLGGSGEAFF.

The J gene is TRBJ1-1, the V gene TRBV7-3; perhaps TRBD1 as D (5 bases). Germline V CDR1 and CDR2: SGHTA, FQGTGA. The CDR3 runs to 13 residues. The ends were cut back, 6 bases at V and 4 bases at J, with 12 bases in the middle. The CDR3 protein is CASRRGRATEAFF. In nucleotides, the CDR3 is TGTGCCAGCAGGCGTGGCAGGGCCACTGAAGCTTTCTTT.

The CDR3 here is CASSLWTSGGLTDTQYF. CDR3 nucleotides: TGTGCCAGCAGCTTATGGACTAGCGGGGGGTTAACAGATACGCAGTATTTT. The rearrangement joins TRBV7-8 to TRBJ2-3; 14 nucleotides line up with TRBD2. V shed 2 bases, J shed 3 bases, and the junction held 4 bases outside the gene matches. Germline loops: CDR1 SGHVS, CDR2 FQNEAQ. The CDR3 contains 17 residues. Full variable domain (rest looked up from reference TRBV7-8 and TRBJ2-3): GAGVSQSPRYKVAKRGQDVALRCDPISGHVSLFWYQQALGQGPEFLTYFQNEAQLDKSGLPSDRFFAERPEGSVSTLKIQRTQQEDSAVYLCASSLWTSGGLTDTQYFGPGTRLTVL.

The chain employs TRBV11-1 and TRBJ2-5; D unresolved. V was clipped by 3 bases and J by 1 base, with 6 bases between them. The CDR3 consists of 13 residues. CDR1 is SGHAT and CDR2 is FQDESV in the germline V gene (reference sequence). This CDR3 reads CASSFNSQETQYF. CDR3 bases: TGTGCCAGCAGCTTTAACAGCCAAGAGACCCAGTACTTC.

Only one count was recorded for this clone. This sequence joins TRBV11-2 and TRBJ2-1; D possibly matches TRBD1 or TRBD2 (6 bases each). The CDR3 contains 14 residues. The germline CDR1 and CDR2 sequences are SGHAT and FQNNGV. V was clipped by 2 bases and J by 8 bases, with 13 bases between them. CDR3 protein: CASSLRGGLHEQFF. In DNA, the CDR3 is TGTGCCAGCAGCTTAAGAGGGGGGTTGCATGAGCAGTTCTTC. Supplemented by reference TRBV11-2 and TRBJ2-1, the full variable domain reads EAGVAQSPRYKIIEKRQSVAFWCNPISGHATLYWYQQILGQGPKLLIQFQNNGVVDDSQLPKDRFSAERLKGVDSTLKIQPAKLEDSAVYLCASSLRGGLHEQFFGPGTRLTVL.

The chain uses TRBV18 and TRBJ1-3; D uncertain. V was clipped by 3 bases and J by 9 bases, with 15 bases between them. Germline V lookup: CDR1 KGHSH, CDR2 LQKENI. The length of the CDR3 is 14 residues. The CDR3 spells CASSPPGSRATIYF. CDR3 sequence (DNA): TGTGCCAGCTCACCCCCGGGATCCCGGGCCACCATATATTTT.

This chain joins TRBV11-3 and TRBJ2-1; weak D call: TRBD2 (5 bases). In germline, CDR1 is SGHNT, CDR2 YENEEA. CDR3 length: 15 residues. Trimming shortened V by 0 bases and J by 0 bases, and 6 bases separated the two germline ends. Here the CDR3 DNA reads TGTGCCAGCAGCTTAGACGCGGGCTCCTACAATGAGCAGTTCTTC. Its translation: CASSLDAGSYNEQFF.

The count of this clone is one. The genes are TRBV4-1 and TRBJ1-1, with 9 bases matching TRBD1. This CDR3 spans 16 amino acids. Germline trimming cut 4 bases from V and 6 bases from J; bases unmatched to any gene: 12. Germline loops: CDR1 MGHRA, CDR2 YSYEKL. This CDR3 is CASSRFLTGGDAEAFF. The CDR3 nucleotides read TGCGCCAGCAGCCGCTTTCTTACAGGGGGCGATGCTGAAGCTTTCTTT.

This clone has just one count. This chain links TRBV3-1 (or the pseudogene TRBV3-2) with TRBJ2-2; possible D gene TRBD2, 6 bases. V lost 0 bases, J lost 2 bases, and 10 bases lay in between. CDR3 length equals 16 residues. Per the germline V gene, CDR1 is LGHDT and CDR2 is YNNKEL (reference sequence). Here the CDR3 DNA reads TGTGCCAGCAGCCAAGAAGTAGCGGCCAACACCGGGGAGCTGTTTTTT. It encodes CASSQEVAANTGELFF.

This sequence joins TRBV28 and TRBJ2-1; D may be TRBD1 (6 bases). The germline V gene encodes CDR1 MDHEN and CDR2 SYDVKM. This CDR3 has 22 amino acids. Trimming removed 3 bases from V and 0 bases from J, with 30 bases in between. The CDR3: CASSFGYNLGGLYSSSYNEQFF. The CDR3 DNA is TGTGCCAGCAGTTTCGGGTATAACCTTGGGGGCCTCTATTCTAGCTCCTACAATGAGCAGTTCTTC.

Comment on this clone: At one end the junction does not follow the germline gene, possibly because of a read error. The V gene is TRBV19, the J gene TRBJ1-1; 7 nucleotides align to TRBD1. CDR1 LNHDA and CDR2 SQIVND come from the germline V gene (reference sequence). The CDR3 runs to 17 residues. For the CDR3, the DNA is TGTGCCAGTAGTAGCACAGGGGACGGCGCGTGGAACCCTGAAGCTTTCTTT. It encodes CASSSTGDGAWNPEAFF.

J is TRBJ1-1 and V is TRBV23-1; perhaps TRBD1 as D (6 bases). TRBV23-1 is known as an ORF, though its function is uncertain. The length of the CDR3 is 13 residues. The V end lost 3 bases, the J end lost 3 bases, and 8 bases lay between the germline ends. The CDR3 sequence: CASSQGADTEAFF. The CDR3 DNA sequence: TGCGCCAGCAGTCAGGGGGCCGACACTGAAGCTTTCTTT.

The rearrangement uses TRBV4-3 and TRBJ1-2; TRBD1 is a possible D gene (5 bases). Trimming cost V 0 bases and J 8 bases, with 13 bases left between them. The germline V gene encodes CDR1 LGHNA and CDR2 YSLEER. The CDR3 runs to 14 residues. The CDR3 nucleotides read TGCGCCAGCAGCCAAGATAGCAGGGTTGGAGGCTACACCTTC. It is translated as CASSQDSRVGGYTF.

In its sample, this clone was seen a few times. The chain links TRBV2 to TRBJ2-7; D may be TRBD1 or TRBD2 (5 bases each). The V end was cut by 4 bases, the J end by 4 bases, with 11 bases between. Germline CDR1 and CDR2: SNHLY and FYNNEI. This CDR3 spans 13 amino acids. The CDR3 DNA reads as TGTGCCAGCAGTGGTTTAGAGGGGTACGAGCAGTACTTC. Translating gives CASSGLEGYEQYF.

The CDR3 spells CASSERASGNTDTQYF. The CDR3 nucleotides are TGTGCCAGCAGTGAAAGGGCTAGCGGGAATACAGATACGCAGTATTTT. The V call is TRBV6-1, the J call TRBJ2-3; the match to TRBD2 covers 9 bases. The V segment lost 2 bases and the J segment 3 bases; nucleotides outside the gene matches: 6. The CDR3 is made up of 16 amino acids. The V gene's germline CDR1 is MNHNS and CDR2 SASEGT.

J is TRBJ1-1 and V is TRBV11-2; 8 nucleotides line up with TRBD1. Germline CDR1 is SGHAT and CDR2 is FQNNGV. The CDR3 contains 14 residues. J lost 4 bases, V lost 5 bases, and 6 bases had no gene match. CDR3 protein: CASSLDRGPTEAFF. The DNA for the CDR3 is TGTGCCAGCAGCCTTGACAGGGGACCCACTGAAGCTTTCTTT.

The chain combines TRBV5-5 with TRBJ1-4; no firm D call. Germline CDR1 is SGHKS and CDR2 is YYEKEE (reference sequence). CDR3 length: 18 amino acids. Trimming stripped 0 bases from V and 4 bases from J, with 19 bases between. The CDR3 nucleotides read TGTGCCAGCAGCTTGGTCTGGGCCCCCTATTCCTTTAATGAAAAACTGTTTTTT. Translation gives CASSLVWAPYSFNEKLFF.

V is TRBV29-1 and J is TRBJ1-1; the D gene is possibly TRBD1 (6 bases). Germline assignment: CDR1 SQVTM and CDR2 ANQGSEA. CDR3 length: 13 amino acids. V was trimmed by 6 bases and J by 2 bases, leaving 13 bases between them. The CDR3 coding sequence is TGCAGCGTGTCGGGACATTTCAACACTGAAGCTTTCTTT. Protein sequence: CSVSGHFNTEAFF. The whole variable domain, remainder taken from reference TRBV29-1 and TRBJ1-1, is SAVISQKPSRDICQRGTSLTIQCQVDSQVTMMFWYRQQPGQSLTLIATANQGSEATYESGFVIDKFPISRPNLTFSTLTVSNMSPEDSSIYLCSVSGHFNTEAFFGQGTRLTVV.

V usage is TRBV7-8 and J usage is TRBJ2-5; a possible D gene is TRBD1 (5 bases). Deletions cut 3 bases from V and 5 bases from J, with 13 bases between. The germline CDR1 and CDR2 sequences are SGHVS and FQNEAQ. The CDR3 is 14 amino acids. The CDR3 here is CASSFSGKFETQYF. The CDR3 DNA follows: TGTGCCAGCAGCTTTTCAGGGAAATTCGAGACCCAGTACTTC.

The rearrangement links TRBV18 to TRBJ1-2; D perhaps matches TRBD1 (5 bases). Germline CDR1 reads KGHSH; CDR2 reads LQKENI. Deletions cut 1 base from V and 0 bases from J, with 12 bases between. The CDR3 sequence is 16 residues long. The CDR3: CASSPLGQGTNYGYTF. CDR3 coding DNA: TGTGCCAGCTCACCACTCGGGCAGGGAACTAACTATGGCTACACCTTC.

This rearrangement joins TRBV7-2 to TRBJ2-1, with 10 bases fitting TRBD2. Trimming at V came to 3 bases and at J to 6 bases, leaving 5 bases not matched to a gene. CDR3 length equals 15 residues. The germline CDR1 and CDR2 sequences are SGHTA and FQGNSA. The CDR3 loop is CASSFSGGSGNEQFF. Written as DNA, the CDR3 is TGTGCCAGCAGCTTTAGCGGGGGGTCTGGCAATGAGCAGTTCTTC.

In this sample, this clone turned up a few times. The rearrangement joins TRBV2 to TRBJ1-2; D possibly corresponds to TRBD1 (6 bases). Germline CDR1 SNHLY, CDR2 FYNNEI. The CDR3 totals 13 residues. V was cut by 4 bases and J by 4 bases, with 10 bases left in between. CDR3 amino acids: CASSGDKIYGYTF. The CDR3 coding sequence is TGTGCCAGCAGTGGGGACAAGATCTATGGCTACACCTTC.

The chain carries TRBV6-2 or TRBV6-3 and TRBJ2-7; D is uncertain. V lost 5 bases to trimming and J lost 2 bases, with 4 bases between them. The germline gives CDR1 MNHEY, CDR2 SVGEGT. This CDR3 is 11 amino acids long. The CDR3 nucleotides are TGTGCCAGCAGTCACACCTACGAGCAGTACTTC. It specifies CASSHTYEQYF.

This chain connects TRBV5-1 to TRBJ1-4; no reliable D call. Per germline, CDR1 SGHRS and CDR2 YFSETQ. This CDR3 comprises 16 residues. V was cut by 0 bases and J by 5 bases, with 14 bases left in between. CDR3 sequence reads: CASSLGSQGPNEKLFF. In DNA form, the CDR3 reads TGCGCCAGCAGCTTGGGTTCGCAAGGGCCAAATGAAAAACTGTTTTTT.

This clone was detected once. The chain carries TRBV5-6 and TRBJ1-2, with unresolved D. Between the trimmed V and J ends, which lost 1 base and 3 bases, there was a span of 10 bases. The CDR3 is 14 amino acids. Germline lookup yields CDR1 SGHDT and CDR2 YYEEEE. Written as DNA, the CDR3 is TGTGCCAGCAGCTTGACAGCGGTCCACTATGGCTACACCTTC. Encoded protein: CASSLTAVHYGYTF.